The 11 T cell receptor beta chains reported below all come from one sample, sequenced in a study of blood T cell repertoires in COVID-19. Data came from immunoSEQ multiplex PCR; TCRdb stores just in-frame clones and leaves some out. The data show about 330,000 clones, with over 75% seen just once and approximately 7.6% held by the top ten. The material sequenced was peripheral blood. All receptors come from a human donor in a cohort sampled during active COVID-19.

The V and J genes are TRBV2 and TRBJ2-2; 7 bases align to TRBD1. The V gene's germline CDR1 is SNHLY and CDR2 FYNNEI. This CDR3 comprises 12 residues. V dropped 5 bases and J dropped 6; count of bases not matched to a gene: 0. The CDR3 coding sequence is TGTGCCAGCAGTAGGGGGCCCGGGGAGCTGTTTTTT. Protein product: CASSRGPGELFF.

The CDR3: CASRPLQRTAYGYTF. The DNA of the CDR3 is TGTGCCAGCAGACCTCTTCAGAGGACAGCCTATGGCTACACCTTC. This chain links TRBV6-5 with TRBJ1-2; tentative D call: TRBD1 (6 bases). Germline CDR1 reads MNHEY; CDR2 reads SVGAGI. V was trimmed by 6 bases and J by 4 bases, leaving 18 bases between them. This CDR3 is built from 15 residues.

This clone appeared a single time. This chain links TRBV7-9 with TRBJ2-7; D is undetermined. The CDR3 is 14 residues long. Trimming removed 2 bases at V and 5 bases at J, with 13 bases between. In germline, CDR1 is SEHNR, CDR2 FQNEAQ (reference sequence). In nucleotides, the CDR3 is TGTGCCAGCAGCTTAAAGCAAATCCCTAACGAGCAGTACTTC. This gives the protein CASSLKQIPNEQYF.

This chain joins TRBV18 and TRBJ1-4; TRBD1 matches 11 bases. The CDR3 totals 17 residues. Germline V gene data show CDR1 as KGHSH and CDR2 as LQKENI. The V segment lost 4 bases and the J segment 7 bases; nucleotides outside the gene matches: 11. CDR3 in amino acids: CASSRGQAGTGGEKLFF. The CDR3 region has the DNA TGTGCCAGCTCACGAGGCCAGGCCGGGACAGGGGGTGAAAAACTGTTTTTT.

This clone has just one count. The rearrangement links TRBV7-9 to TRBJ1-2; D call uncertain. Trimming cost V 8 bases and J 4 bases, with 11 bases left between them. Germline-derived CDR1 and CDR2 are SEHNR and FQNEAQ (reference sequence). This CDR3 comprises 12 residues. CDR3 sequence (DNA): TGTGCCAGCTCTCCGGAGGGCTATGGCTACACCTTC. The encoded protein is CASSPEGYGYTF.

The rearrangement uses TRBV7-3 and TRBJ2-1, with D unclear. The V end was cut by 4 bases, the J end by 6 bases, with 16 bases between. The CDR3 is made up of 15 amino acids. The germline V gene encodes CDR1 SGHTA and CDR2 FQGTGA. The CDR3 spells CASSSDSRIGNEQFF. The CDR3 nucleotides read TGTGCCAGCAGCTCTGATTCCAGGATCGGCAATGAGCAGTTCTTC. The complete variable domain, with remaining parts taken from reference TRBV7-3 and TRBJ2-1, reads GAGVSQTPSNKVTEKGKYVELRCDPISGHTALYWYRQSLGQGPEFLIYFQGTGAADDSGLPNDRFFAVRPEGSVSTLKIQRTERGDSAVYLCASSSDSRIGNEQFFGPGTRLTVL.

The chain uses TRBV10-3 and TRBJ1-6, with D maybe TRBD1 (5 bases). Germline V gives CDR1 ENHRY, CDR2 SYGVKD. The CDR3 has 15 residues. V was trimmed by 6 bases and J by 7 bases, leaving 16 bases between them. The CDR3: CAIRDTDTTNSPLHF. The DNA for the CDR3 is TGTGCCATCAGGGATACGGACACCACGAATTCACCCCTCCACTTT.

This chain links TRBV7-3 with TRBJ2-2, with 8 nucleotides matching TRBD1. The CDR3 contains 14 residues. The germline V gene encodes CDR1 SGHTA and CDR2 FQGTGA. Trimming took 2 bases from V and 4 from J; bases not matched to a gene: 0. The CDR3 loop reads CASSLDRGTGELFF. Written as DNA, the CDR3 is TGTGCCAGCAGCTTAGACAGGGGCACCGGGGAGCTGTTTTTT.

The chain employs TRBV7-8 and TRBJ1-1; D is perhaps TRBD1 (5 bases). The CDR3 is made up of 13 amino acids. Germline V gene sequence: CDR1 SGHVS, CDR2 FQNEAQ. Trimming cost V 2 bases and J 5 bases, with 9 bases left between them. Here the CDR3 reads CASSLRGRTEAFF. CDR3 DNA: TGTGCCAGCAGCTTAAGGGGCCGGACTGAAGCTTTCTTT.

The rearrangement joins TRBV12-3 or TRBV12-4 to TRBJ1-5; possible D gene TRBD1, 5 bases. This CDR3 region has 13 residues. V gave up 7 bases and J gave up 3 bases, with 10 bases separating them. CDR3 DNA sequence: TGTGCCAGCAATCCAGGGATCAATCAGCCCCAGCATTTT. Translated, it gives CASNPGINQPQHF.

The chain links TRBV11-2 to TRBJ2-7; D is possibly TRBD2 (7 bases). The V end lost 5 bases, the J end lost 4 bases, and 18 bases lay between the germline ends. CDR3 length: 15 amino acids. Germline V gene data show CDR1 as SGHAT and CDR2 as FQNNGV. The CDR3 DNA follows: TGTGCCAGCAGCGCGGGGTCGGGGGGCTGGTACGAGCAGTACTTC. It translates to CASSAGSGGWYEQYF.